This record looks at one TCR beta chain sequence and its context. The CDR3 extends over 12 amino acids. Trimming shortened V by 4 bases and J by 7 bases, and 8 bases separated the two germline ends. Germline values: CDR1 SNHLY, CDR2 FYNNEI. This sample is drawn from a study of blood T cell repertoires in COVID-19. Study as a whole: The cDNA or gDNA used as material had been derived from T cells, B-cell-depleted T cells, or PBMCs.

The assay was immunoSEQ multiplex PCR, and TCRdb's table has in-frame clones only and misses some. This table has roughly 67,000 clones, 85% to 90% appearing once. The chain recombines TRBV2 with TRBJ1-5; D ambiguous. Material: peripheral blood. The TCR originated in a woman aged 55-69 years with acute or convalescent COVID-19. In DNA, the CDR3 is TGTGCCAGCAGTGTATTCAGACAGCCCCAGCATTTT. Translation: CASSVFRQPQHF.